This T cell receptor beta chain was retrieved from a study of blood T cells in healthy people across ages. Points from the study as a whole: Among T cells, TCR beta diversity per million cells dropped roughly linearly as age rose.

A J-beta primer mix and a sample-barcoded 5' primer were used in a second PCR of about 6 to 12 cycles. Sequencing recovered at least 2.5 million CDR3-containing paired-end reads from each sample. TCRdb passed the 5' RACE reads through MiXCR, listing each CDR3 protein once. The sample shows 1.5 million to 2 million distinct CDR3 sequences, about 39% of them seen only once. Concerning this clonotype itself: What it binds is unknown. The junction and the germline gene differ at one end; a read error may be behind it.

Germline lookup yields CDR1 SGHTA and CDR2 FQGTGA. The CDR3 has 15 amino acids. J is TRBJ2-3 and V is TRBV7-3; 8 bases line up with TRBD1. The TCR originated in a human donor in good health. The material sequenced was blood. As DNA, the CDR3 is TGTGCCGGCAGCTCATATGAGACAGGGGAAGATACGCAGTATTTT. Translation: CAGSSYETGEDTQYF.